This passage covers 15 T cell receptor beta chains from one sample sequenced in a study of cytomegalovirus exposure and HLA in healthy donors. The table came from immunoSEQ multiplex PCR; TCRdb's copy has only in-frame clones and leaves some out. The sample includes fewer than 200,000 clones, 80% to 90% of them seen just once. Sequenced sample: PBMCs. The receptors stem from a young woman in good health and CMV-seronegative.

The chain carries TRBV9 and TRBJ1-2; D remains unclear. Germline V gives CDR1 SGDLS, CDR2 YYNGEE. The V gene lost 0 bases and the J gene lost 0 bases, with 6 bases spanning the gap. The CDR3 is 14 amino acids. The CDR3 spells CASSVGGANYGYTF. As DNA, the CDR3 is TGTGCCAGCAGCGTAGGTGGCGCTAACTATGGCTACACCTTC.

The rearrangement uses TRBV7-2 and TRBJ2-5, with unresolved D. V shed 0 bases and J shed 4 bases, with 3 bases lying between them. CDR1 is SGHTA and CDR2 is FQGNSA in the germline V gene. This CDR3 spans 12 amino acids. The CDR3: CASSLARETQYF. DNA of the CDR3: TGTGCCAGCAGCTTAGCGAGAGAGACCCAGTACTTC.

The count of this clone is one. This chain connects TRBV6-1 to TRBJ2-5; D uncertain. This CDR3 has 14 residues. Germline-derived CDR1 and CDR2 are MNHNS and SASEGT. V was shortened by 0 bases and J by 5 bases, with 10 bases between the two germline ends. CDR3 in DNA: TGTGCCAGCAGTGAAGCAGGGTTTTGGGAGACCCAGTACTTC. It codes for CASSEAGFWETQYF.

The chain links TRBV27 to TRBJ1-2; D is uncertain. CDR3 size: 15 residues. V shed 4 bases and J shed 0 bases, with 12 bases lying between them. CDR1 and CDR2 (germline): MNHEY, SMNVEV (reference sequence). The CDR3 reads CASSSLGAANYGYTF. The CDR3 DNA follows: TGTGCCAGCAGTTCCCTCGGAGCCGCTAACTATGGCTACACCTTC.

V and J are TRBV2 and TRBJ2-7; weak D call: TRBD1 (5 bases). CDR1 is SNHLY and CDR2 is FYNNEI in the germline V gene. This CDR3 comprises 13 residues. Deletions cut 10 bases from V and 0 bases from J, with 13 bases between. The CDR3 bases are TGTGCCATCGGGCATGACAGCTCCTACGAGCAGTACTTC. Translation gives CAIGHDSSYEQYF.

V gene TRBV9 combines with J gene TRBJ2-1; D gene uncertain. V shed 0 bases and J shed 9 bases, with 22 bases lying between them. The germline CDR1 and CDR2 sequences are SGDLS and YYNGEE. The CDR3 extends over 17 amino acids. CDR3 protein: CASSVAPISSPFGEQFF. For the CDR3, the DNA is TGTGCCAGCAGCGTAGCTCCAATTAGCTCCCCGTTCGGTGAGCAGTTCTTC.

The gene calls are TRBV14 and TRBJ2-1; 13 bases map to TRBD2. Germline trimming cut 6 bases from V and 3 bases from J; bases unmatched to any gene: 5. Looked up from germline, CDR1 is SGHDN and CDR2 is FVKESK. CDR3 length: 16 residues. The CDR3 sequence: CASSRLAGGYYNEQFF. CDR3 bases: TGTGCCAGCAGTCGACTAGCGGGGGGTTACTACAATGAGCAGTTCTTC.

The CDR3 spells CASSLAGTNEQFF. The DNA of the CDR3 is TGTGCCAGCAGCTTAGCGGGAACCAATGAGCAGTTCTTC. This chain joins TRBV7-9 and TRBJ2-1; D unresolved. The CDR3 runs to 13 residues. Trimming removed 0 bases at V and 6 bases at J, with 6 bases between. The germline V gene has CDR1 SEHNR and CDR2 FQNEAQ (reference sequence).

The chain has TRBV9 and TRBJ2-5, with 11 nucleotides matching TRBD1. Germline lookup yields CDR1 SGDLS and CDR2 YYNGEE. The V gene end was trimmed by 3 bases and the J gene end by 1 base; junction bases not matched to a gene: 2. The CDR3 runs to 15 residues. CDR3 sequence reads: CASSAGTGGQETQYF. CDR3 DNA sequence: TGTGCCAGCAGCGCCGGGACAGGGGGCCAAGAGACCCAGTACTTC.

V gene TRBV27 combines with J gene TRBJ2-3, with TRBD2 identical over 7 bases. CDR1 and CDR2 from the germline V gene are MNHEY and SMNVEV (reference sequence). V lost 3 bases to trimming and J lost 3 bases; unmatched junction nucleotides: 9. The CDR3 sequence is 16 residues long. CDR3 amino acids: CASSFGAGDFTDTQYF. The CDR3 DNA follows: TGTGCCAGCAGTTTCGGGGCGGGAGATTTTACAGATACGCAGTATTTT.

The chain uses TRBV2 and TRBJ2-1; 7 nucleotides agree with TRBD1. This CDR3 spans 15 amino acids. CDR1 is SNHLY, CDR2 FYNNEI, per germline. The V and J ends lost 5 bases and 4 bases, in that order; junction bases with no gene match: 8. The CDR3 bases are TGTGCCAGCAGTTTGAGACAGGGTGGTTACAATGAGCAGTTCTTC. Translated, it gives CASSLRQGGYNEQFF.

This chain joins TRBV5-1 and TRBJ1-1; D gene uncertain. Trimming left V 3 bases short and J 3 bases short, with 15 bases between. The CDR3 spans 15 residues. From germline, CDR1 is SGHRS and CDR2 YFSETQ. CDR3: CASSSKSSWDTEAFF. CDR3 coding DNA: TGCGCCAGCAGCTCCAAATCGAGTTGGGACACTGAAGCTTTCTTT.

The CDR3 DNA sequence: TGTGCCAGCAGTTTTACCCCCCCAAATGTCCTGCAGGGTCGTCATCAGCCCCAGCATTTT. Translating it yields CASSFTPPNVLQGRHQPQHF. The rearrangement joins TRBV27 to TRBJ1-5; D possibly corresponds to TRBD1 (5 bases). The CDR3 sequence is 20 residues long. V shed 3 bases and J shed 5 bases, with 29 bases lying between them. In germline, CDR1 is MNHEY, CDR2 SMNVEV (reference sequence).

The chain has TRBV7-9 and TRBJ2-7; 8 bases line up with TRBD1. J lost 3 bases, V lost 0 bases, and 7 bases had no gene match. The CDR3 extends over 16 amino acids. The germline V gene has CDR1 SEHNR and CDR2 FQNEAQ (reference sequence). The CDR3 loop reads CASSLAGRQGHYEQYF. DNA of the CDR3: TGTGCCAGCAGCTTAGCCGGGAGACAGGGGCACTACGAGCAGTACTTC.

The genes are TRBV7-9 and TRBJ2-7, with D possibly being TRBD1 (5 bases). CDR3 length: 17 residues. Germline V gene lookup returns CDR1 SEHNR and CDR2 FQNEAQ (reference sequence). V was clipped by 4 bases and J by 4 bases, with 23 bases between them. CDR3 residues: CASSSHTTDYKAYEQYF. The CDR3 DNA reads TGTGCCAGCAGCTCTCACACGACAGATTACAAAGCTTACGAGCAGTACTTC.